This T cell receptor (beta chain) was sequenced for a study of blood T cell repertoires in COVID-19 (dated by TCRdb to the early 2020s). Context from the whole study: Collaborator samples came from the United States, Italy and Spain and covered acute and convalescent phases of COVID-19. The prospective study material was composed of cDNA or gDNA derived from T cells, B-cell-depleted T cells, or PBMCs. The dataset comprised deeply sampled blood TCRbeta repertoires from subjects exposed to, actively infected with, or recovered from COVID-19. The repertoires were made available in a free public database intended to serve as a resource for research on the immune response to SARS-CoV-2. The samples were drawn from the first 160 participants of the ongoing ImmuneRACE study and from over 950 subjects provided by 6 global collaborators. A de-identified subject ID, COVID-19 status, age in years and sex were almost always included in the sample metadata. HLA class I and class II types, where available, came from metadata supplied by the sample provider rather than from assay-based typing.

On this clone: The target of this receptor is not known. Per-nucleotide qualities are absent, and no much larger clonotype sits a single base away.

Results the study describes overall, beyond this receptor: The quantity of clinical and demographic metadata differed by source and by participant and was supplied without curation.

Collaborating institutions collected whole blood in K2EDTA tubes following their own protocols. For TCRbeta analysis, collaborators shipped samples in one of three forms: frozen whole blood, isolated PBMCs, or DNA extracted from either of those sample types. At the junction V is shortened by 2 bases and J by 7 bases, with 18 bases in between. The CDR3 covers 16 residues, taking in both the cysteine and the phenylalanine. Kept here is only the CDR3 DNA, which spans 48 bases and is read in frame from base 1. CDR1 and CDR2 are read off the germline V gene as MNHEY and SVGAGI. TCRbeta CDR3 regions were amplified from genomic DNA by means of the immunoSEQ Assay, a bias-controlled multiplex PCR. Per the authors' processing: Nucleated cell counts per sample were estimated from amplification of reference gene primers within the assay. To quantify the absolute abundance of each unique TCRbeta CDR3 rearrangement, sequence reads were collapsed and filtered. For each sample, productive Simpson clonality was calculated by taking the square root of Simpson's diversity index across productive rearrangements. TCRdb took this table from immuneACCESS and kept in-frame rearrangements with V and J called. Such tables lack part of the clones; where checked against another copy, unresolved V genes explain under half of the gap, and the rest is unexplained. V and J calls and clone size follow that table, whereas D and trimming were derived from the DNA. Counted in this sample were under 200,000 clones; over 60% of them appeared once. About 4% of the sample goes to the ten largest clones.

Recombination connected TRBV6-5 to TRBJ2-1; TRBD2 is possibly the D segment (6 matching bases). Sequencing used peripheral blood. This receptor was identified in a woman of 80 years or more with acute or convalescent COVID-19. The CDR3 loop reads CASSYRTTLRDNEQFF. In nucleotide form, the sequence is TGTGCCAGCAGTTACCGGACTACCCTTCGGGATAATGAGCAGTTCTTC.